Included here is one T cell receptor beta chain sequence, with context. The data belong to a study of T cells after yellow fever vaccination. CDR1 is SGHVS and CDR2 is FQNEAQ in the germline V gene. There are 13 residues in the CDR3. Trimming took off 0 bases at V and 6 bases at J, with 8 bases between the two ends. MiXCR was run by TCRdb on the 5' RACE reads, yielding one entry per CDR3 protein. The sample includes 150,000 to 200,000 distinct CDR3 sequences, roughly 9.6% of them seen just once. Sequences were derived from CD8+ T cells sorted from PBMCs, sampled 15 days after the yellow fever booster vaccination. The clonotype originates from a man younger than 35 who received the YFV17D yellow fever vaccine. The V and J genes are TRBV7-8 and TRBJ1-2; tentative D call: TRBD1 (5 bases). For the CDR3, the DNA is TGTGCCAGCAGCTTAGCCGGGGCCCATGGCTACACCTTC. Its protein is CASSLAGAHGYTF.